The present entry profiles one TCR beta chain with its context. CDR1 is MNHEY and CDR2 is SVGEGT in the germline V gene. With 2 bases removed from V and 9 bases from J, the gap between germline ends came to 19 bases. The length of the CDR3 is 15 residues. This table comes from immunoSEQ multiplex PCR, and its TCRdb copy is limited to in-frame clones, with some not included. This sample has hundreds of thousands of clones, with almost 85% found just once. The sample belongs to a study of blood T cell repertoires in COVID-19. This chain links TRBV6-2 or TRBV6-3 with TRBJ1-2, with D hard to call. The sequence came from a woman aged 45-65 years with acute COVID-19. The sequencing sample was made of PBMCs or T cells enriched from blood (not recorded which). The CDR3 DNA reads as TGTGCCAGCAGTTACCCTGTGGGAGGCGTGGGAAGCTACACCTTC. It translates to CASSYPVGGVGSYTF.